The 24 T cell receptor beta chains reported below all come from one sample, sequenced in a study of CD8 T cells in ankylosing spondylitis. TCRdb re-analysed the 5' RACE reads in MiXCR, keeping a single row per CDR3 protein. The sample gives over 600,000 distinct CDR3 sequences, around 20% of which show up once; 15% to 20% is in the top ten. Study-level points and caveats: Within ankylosing spondylitis blood, a TCR beta motif made up of several highly homologous variants appeared to be characteristic.

Their antigens remain unidentified. The specimen sequenced was blood, either unsorted or a sorted T cell fraction (not recorded which). Every receptor here comes from a male donor with ankylosing spondylitis.

The chain carries TRBV7-2 and TRBJ2-3; 9 bases agree with TRBD2. Germline values: CDR1 SGHTA, CDR2 FQGNSA. Germline trimming cut 3 bases from V and 2 bases from J; bases unmatched to any gene: 6. The CDR3 contains 16 residues. The CDR3 loop is CASSFPRGGHTDTQYF. The DNA for the CDR3 is TGTGCCAGCAGCTTCCCGCGGGGGGGGCACACAGATACGCAGTATTTT.

V gene TRBV28 combines with J gene TRBJ2-3; the match to TRBD2 covers 15 bases. Germline V gene data show CDR1 as MDHEN and CDR2 as SYDVKM. V gave up 4 bases and J gave up 6 bases; unmatched junction bases: 2. This CDR3 contains 15 residues. CDR3 sequence reads: CASSSGTSGRDTQYF. In DNA form, the CDR3 reads TGTGCCAGCAGTTCCGGGACTAGCGGGAGGGATACGCAGTATTTT.

This clonotype was recorded a few times. This rearrangement joins TRBV11-2 to TRBJ2-3, with 8 bases lining up with TRBD2. V gave up 5 bases and J gave up 6 bases; unmatched junction bases: 7. CDR1 SGHAT and CDR2 FQNNGV come from the germline V gene. The length of the CDR3 is 14 residues. The CDR3 sequence: CASSRGGGSDTQYF. The CDR3 DNA follows: TGTGCCAGCAGCCGGGGGGGTGGTTCGGATACGCAGTATTTT.

The V call is TRBV18, the J call TRBJ1-1, with D possibly matching TRBD1 (5 bases). V shed 6 bases and J shed 2 bases, with 13 bases lying between them. This CDR3 contains 14 residues. Germline V gene lookup returns CDR1 KGHSH and CDR2 LQKENI. In DNA form, the CDR3 reads TGTGCCAGCTCCATGGGGCAGCCAAACACTGAAGCTTTCTTT. This translates into CASSMGQPNTEAFF.

The chain carries TRBV27 and TRBJ1-1; TRBD1 agrees at 9 bases. Germline-derived CDR1 and CDR2 are MNHEY and SMNVEV (reference sequence). The CDR3 contains 16 residues. The V segment lost 5 bases and the J segment 0 bases; nucleotides outside the gene matches: 7. The CDR3 spells CASSLGTGRVNTEAFF. In DNA, the CDR3 is TGTGCCAGCAGTCTAGGGACAGGGCGAGTGAACACTGAAGCTTTCTTT.

The V call is TRBV10-3, the J call TRBJ2-7; 8 nucleotides line up with TRBD2. Germline V CDR1 and CDR2: ENHRY, SYGVKD. The CDR3 contains 15 residues. Losses at the gene ends were 2 bases for V and 1 base for J; bases not matched to a gene: 4. The CDR3 loop reads CAISEAGGISYEQYF. As DNA, the CDR3 is TGTGCCATCAGTGAGGCGGGGGGAATTTCCTACGAGCAGTACTTC.

The chain employs TRBV6-1 and TRBJ2-7; D unclear. The germline gives CDR1 MNHNS, CDR2 SASEGT. The CDR3 runs to 16 residues. Trimming took off 7 bases at V and 0 bases at J, with 19 bases between the two ends. Here the CDR3 reads CASTPAPDLSSYEQYF. CDR3 DNA: TGTGCCAGCACCCCTGCCCCCGACTTAAGCTCCTACGAGCAGTACTTC.

This clonotype occurred a few times. The genes are TRBV27 and TRBJ2-7; D might be TRBD1 (6 bases). This CDR3 is built from 15 residues. Per the germline V gene, CDR1 is MNHEY and CDR2 is SMNVEV (reference sequence). V was clipped by 6 bases and J by 4 bases, with 19 bases between them. Written as DNA, the CDR3 is TGTGCCAGCAGACAGGTAGGGGGACAAGCTTACGAGCAGTACTTC. It translates to CASRQVGGQAYEQYF.

This clonotype showed up just a few times. An end of the junction differs from the germline gene, which may be a read error. The chain employs TRBV7-8 and TRBJ1-5; possibly TRBD1 for D (5 bases). The CDR3 runs 15 residues. Germline values: CDR1 SGHVS, CDR2 FQNEAQ. The DNA for the CDR3 is TGTGCCAGCAGTTTAGACAGCCTTAGCAATCAGCCCCAGCATTTT. Residues: CASSLDSLSNQPQHF.

This clonotype has more than one count but fewer than ten. The J gene is TRBJ2-3, the V gene TRBV11-2; 11 bases are a match to TRBD1. This CDR3 spans 16 amino acids. CDR1 SGHAT and CDR2 FQNNGV come from the germline V gene. The V and J ends lost 8 bases and 2 bases, in that order; junction bases with no gene match: 9. CDR3 sequence reads: CASGQGARFVTDTQYF. The CDR3 nucleotides read TGTGCCAGCGGACAGGGGGCGCGGTTTGTCACAGATACGCAGTATTTT. The variable domain in full, with the rest retrieved from reference TRBV11-2 and TRBJ2-3, is EAGVAQSPRYKIIEKRQSVAFWCNPISGHATLYWYQQILGQGPKLLIQFQNNGVVDDSQLPKDRFSAERLKGVDSTLKIQPAKLEDSAVYLCASGQGARFVTDTQYFGPGTRLTVL.

The V and J genes are TRBV3-1 and TRBJ2-1, with D maybe TRBD1 (5 bases). The CDR3 covers 14 residues. Germline loops: CDR1 LGHDT, CDR2 YNNKEL (reference sequence). Trimming shortened V by 0 bases and J by 8 bases, and 11 bases separated the two germline ends. The CDR3, as DNA: TGTGCCAGCAGCCAAGATGGGCAGGGCTATGAGCAGTTCTTC. This codes for CASSQDGQGYEQFF.

This clonotype has more than one count but fewer than ten. This chain links TRBV7-2 with TRBJ2-2; D uncertain. CDR1 and CDR2 (germline): SGHTA, FQGNSA. Trimming pared 5 bases from V and 3 bases from J, leaving 10 bases between. The length of the CDR3 is 14 residues. CDR3 region: CASSPALHTGELFF. The DNA of the CDR3 is TGTGCCAGCAGCCCCGCGCTCCACACCGGGGAGCTGTTTTTT.

This clonotype has at least ten counts. This rearrangement joins TRBV4-1 to TRBJ2-7, with 9 bases that match TRBD2. With 1 base clipped from V and 0 bases from J, the junction kept 10 bases outside the gene matches. Germline values: CDR1 MGHRA, CDR2 YSYEKL. The CDR3 runs to 18 residues. CDR3 sequence: CASSQVPIAGVPSYEQYF. CDR3 bases: TGCGCCAGCAGCCAAGTCCCTATAGCGGGAGTTCCCTCCTACGAGCAGTACTTC.

This chain joins TRBV20-1 and TRBJ2-5; 12 bases align to TRBD2. V was clipped by 3 bases and J by 7 bases; unmatched bases: 9. Germline assignment: CDR1 DFQATT and CDR2 SNEGSKA (reference sequence). This CDR3 comprises 15 residues. The CDR3 protein is CSASLASGRVMTQYF. Here the CDR3 DNA reads TGCAGTGCTAGCTTGGCTAGCGGGAGGGTGATGACCCAGTACTTC.

This clonotype was detected only a few times. The chain uses TRBV5-5 and TRBJ1-1; the match to TRBD1 covers 9 bases. The germline V gene encodes CDR1 SGHKS and CDR2 YYEKEE (reference sequence). The CDR3 is made up of 16 amino acids. The V segment lost 4 bases and the J segment 0 bases; nucleotides outside the gene matches: 7. DNA of the CDR3: TGTGCCAGCAGCCGTGCCGGGACAGGGATGAACACTGAAGCTTTCTTT. This translates into CASSRAGTGMNTEAFF.

The gene calls are TRBV4-3 and TRBJ2-5; possible D gene TRBD2, 6 bases. Germline values: CDR1 LGHNA, CDR2 YSLEER. Trimming shortened V by 0 bases and J by 5 bases, and 10 bases separated the two germline ends. CDR3 length: 14 residues. The DNA of the CDR3 is TGCGCCAGCAGCCAAGATCGACTAGGGGAGACCCAGTACTTC. It translates to CASSQDRLGETQYF.

This clonotype was seen a few times. The chain couples TRBV12-3 or TRBV12-4 to TRBJ2-2, with D possibly matching TRBD2 (7 bases). V dropped 1 base and J dropped 5 bases, with 17 bases sitting between them. The CDR3 is made up of 17 amino acids. The CDR3 protein is CASSLGGGLERTGELFF. CDR3 nucleotide sequence: TGTGCCAGCAGTTTAGGGGGGGGCCTTGAACGGACCGGGGAGCTGTTTTTT.

The J gene is TRBJ1-1, the V gene TRBV3-1, with D maybe TRBD1 (5 bases). V lost 4 bases and J 6 bases, leaving 15 bases between the germline ends. The CDR3 sequence is 14 residues long. Germline V gene sequence: CDR1 LGHDT, CDR2 YNNKEL (reference sequence). The CDR3 region is CASSRGAPGAEAFF. The DNA for the CDR3 is TGTGCCAGCAGCCGAGGGGCCCCCGGGGCTGAAGCTTTCTTT.

The chain recombines TRBV24-1 with TRBJ2-2, with TRBD2 matching 9 bases. Trimming cost V 3 bases and J 2 bases; bases outside gene matches: 6. CDR1 is KGHDR and CDR2 is SFDVKD in the germline V gene. The CDR3 totals 17 residues. CDR3 loop: CATSDKGLARNTGELFF. CDR3 sequence (DNA): TGTGCCACCAGTGATAAAGGACTAGCGCGTAACACCGGGGAGCTGTTTTTT.

This chain joins TRBV7-8 and TRBJ2-7; D is possibly TRBD1 (5 bases). Trimming stripped 4 bases from V and 1 base from J, with 14 bases between. CDR3 length equals 15 residues. The germline V gene has CDR1 SGHVS and CDR2 FQNEAQ. The CDR3 sequence: CASSSPWAGSYEQYF. CDR3 DNA sequence: TGTGCCAGCAGCTCACCCTGGGCAGGGTCCTACGAGCAGTACTTC.

This rearrangement joins TRBV11-2 to TRBJ2-1, with D maybe TRBD2 (5 bases). The V end lost 1 base, the J end lost 6 bases, and 13 bases lay between the germline ends. There are 15 residues in the CDR3. Germline V gives CDR1 SGHAT, CDR2 FQNNGV. CDR3 region: CASSLAAAKGNEQFF. For the CDR3, the DNA is TGTGCCAGCAGCTTAGCAGCGGCAAAGGGCAATGAGCAGTTCTTC.

This clonotype was counted at least ten times. The chain links TRBV27 to TRBJ1-1, with a possible D match to TRBD1 (6 bases). Germline CDR1 MNHEY, CDR2 SMNVEV (reference sequence). V was shortened by 7 bases and J by 6 bases, with 12 bases between the two germline ends. The CDR3 runs 12 residues. The CDR3 reads CASTRGDAEAFF. In DNA form, the CDR3 reads TGTGCCAGCACTAGGGGGGATGCTGAAGCTTTCTTT.

The CDR3 region is CASSFRDSGATQYF. CDR3 nucleotides: TGTGCCAGCAGTTTTCGGGATAGCGGGGCTACGCAGTATTTT. V is TRBV12-3 or TRBV12-4 and J is TRBJ2-3; TRBD2 matches 8 bases. The ends lost 3 bases at V and 8 bases at J; junction bases unmatched: 7. This CDR3 region has 14 residues.

The V and J genes are TRBV7-9 and TRBJ1-1; D remains ambiguous. The CDR3 loop spans 11 amino acids. Germline values: CDR1 SEHNR, CDR2 FQNEAQ (reference sequence). Trimming took 6 bases from V and 3 from J, leaving 5 bases between them. The CDR3 nucleotides read TGTGCCAGCAGACCTGACACTGAAGCTTTCTTT. Amino acid sequence: CASRPDTEAFF. Combining the CDR3 with reference TRBV7-9 and TRBJ1-1 gives the whole variable domain DTGVSQNPRHKITKRGQNVTFRCDPISEHNRLYWYRQTLGQGPEFLTYFQNEAQLEKSRLLSDRFSAERPKGSFSTLEIQRTEQGDSAMYLCASRPDTEAFFGQGTRLTVV.